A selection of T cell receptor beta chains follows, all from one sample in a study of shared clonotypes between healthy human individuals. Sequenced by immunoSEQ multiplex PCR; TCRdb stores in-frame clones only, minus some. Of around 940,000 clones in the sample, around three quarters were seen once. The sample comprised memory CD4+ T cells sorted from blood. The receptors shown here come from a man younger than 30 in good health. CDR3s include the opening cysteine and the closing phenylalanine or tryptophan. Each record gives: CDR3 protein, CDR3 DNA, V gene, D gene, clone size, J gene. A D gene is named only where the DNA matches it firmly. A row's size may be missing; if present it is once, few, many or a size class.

CASSLSDTGVPYNQPQHF,TGTGCCAGCAGTTTGTCAGATACAGGGGTCCCTTACAATCAGCCCCAGCATTTT,TRBV27,TRBD1,-,TRBJ1-5
CASSLVGTGVSFSTGELFF,TGCGCCAGCAGCTTGGTGGGGACAGGGGTCTCCTTCTCCACCGGGGAGCTGTTTTTT,TRBV5-1,TRBD1,-,TRBJ2-2
CASRTGGEVNYGYTF,TGCGCCAGCAGGACAGGGGGCGAGGTAAACTATGGCTACACCTTC,TRBV5-1,TRBD1,-,TRBJ1-2
CAWRSRDRGTMNTEAFF,TGTGCCTGGAGATCACGGGACAGGGGTACCATGAACACTGAAGCTTTCTTT,TRBV30,TRBD1,-,TRBJ1-1
CASSPPRSSYEQYF,TGTGCCAGCAGCCCGCCTCGGAGCTCCTACGAGCAGTACTTC,TRBV6-1,-,-,TRBJ2-7
CASSSGERTQYF,TGCGCCAGCAGTAGCGGGGAGAGAACCCAGTACTTC,TRBV10-1,TRBD2,-,TRBJ2-5
CAWRGNEKLFF,TGTGCCTGGAGAGGTAATGAAAAACTGTTTTTT,TRBV30,-,-,TRBJ1-4
CASSIGALLNHEQYF,TGTGCCAGTAGTATAGGCGCTCTCTTGAACCACGAGCAGTACTTC,TRBV19,-,-,TRBJ2-7
CASSLSPDTQYF,TGTGCCAGCAGTCTTTCCCCAGATACGCAGTATTTT,TRBV28,-,few,TRBJ2-3
CASSSDSASNYGYTF,TGTGCCAGCAGTTCAGACTCCGCGTCTAACTATGGCTACACCTTC,TRBV6-6,-,-,TRBJ1-2
CASSPSRDEQYF,TGTGCCAGCTCACCATCAAGGGACGAGCAGTACTTC,TRBV18,-,-,TRBJ2-7
CASSVASGANVLTF,TGTGCCAGCAGCGTAGCCTCTGGGGCCAACGTCCTGACTTTC,TRBV9,-,few,TRBJ2-6
CASSPGLDYLTDTQYF,TGTGCCAGCAGCCCTGGTTTGGACTACCTCACAGATACGCAGTATTTT,TRBV9,-,-,TRBJ2-3
CASSHRDRPNEKLFF,TGTGCCAGCAGCCACCGGGACAGGCCCAATGAAAAACTGTTTTTT,TRBV28,TRBD1,-,TRBJ1-4
CASSGAHMPDTQYF,TGTGCCAGCTCGGGGGCCCACATGCCAGATACGCAGTATTTT,TRBV18,-,-,TRBJ2-3
CASSKSGGNTGELFF,TGTGCCAGCAGCAAAAGCGGGGGGAACACCGGGGAGCTGTTTTTT,TRBV7-6,TRBD2,-,TRBJ2-2
CASSLDPASYNSPLHF,TGTGCCAGCAGCTTAGACCCCGCCTCCTATAATTCACCCCTCCACTTT,TRBV7-2,-,-,TRBJ1-6
CASSLARLAGVLDEQYF,TGCGCCAGCAGCTTGGCCAGACTAGCGGGGGTGCTGGACGAGCAGTACTTC,TRBV5-1,TRBD2,once,TRBJ2-7
CASSLAGDTDTQYF,TGCGCCAGCAGCTTAGCGGGGGACACAGATACGCAGTATTTT,TRBV5-1,TRBD2,-,TRBJ2-3
CAISESERASSYNEQFF,TGTGCCATCAGTGAGTCGGAGCGCGCGAGCTCCTACAATGAGCAGTTCTTC,TRBV10-3,-,-,TRBJ2-1
CASSSLGDGYTF,TGTGCCAGCAGTTCCTTAGGGGACGGCTACACCTTC,TRBV6-5,-,-,TRBJ1-2
CASSSSAEAFF,TGTGCCAGCAGCTCCTCCGCTGAAGCTTTCTTT,TRBV5-6,-,once,TRBJ1-1
CASSEGRGQLSETQYF,TGTGCCAGCAGTGAAGGCAGGGGGCAGCTATCAGAGACCCAGTACTTC,TRBV6-1,TRBD1,-,TRBJ2-5
CASRVTDRGVNTEAFF,TGTGCCAGTAGGGTTACGGACAGGGGGGTGAACACTGAAGCTTTCTTT,TRBV19,TRBD1,-,TRBJ1-1
CASSLLSSGGWGNTIYF,TGTGCCAGCAGTTTACTATCATCAGGGGGGTGGGGAAACACCATATATTTT,TRBV28,TRBD1,-,TRBJ1-3
CASNRRVAGNTGELFF,TGTGCCAGTAACAGGCGGGTGGCAGGCAACACCGGGGAGCTGTTTTTT,TRBV19,-,-,TRBJ2-2
CAIREGRSGNTIYF,TGTGCCATCAGGGAGGGGAGGTCTGGAAACACCATATATTTT,TRBV10-3,-,-,TRBJ1-3
CASSPGLAGSTDTQYF,TGTGCCAGCAGCCCAGGACTAGCGGGGAGCACAGATACGCAGTATTTT,TRBV7-3,TRBD2,-,TRBJ2-3
CAISDSGGNQETQYF,TGTGCCATCAGTGATAGCGGGGGCAACCAAGAGACCCAGTACTTC,TRBV10-3,TRBD2,-,TRBJ2-5
CASTVGLTNQPQHF,TGCGCCAGCACCGTAGGACTGACCAATCAGCCCCAGCATTTT,TRBV10-2,-,-,TRBJ1-5
CASSTGQGNYGYTF,TGCGCCAGCAGCACGGGACAGGGGAACTATGGCTACACCTTC,TRBV5-1,TRBD1,-,TRBJ1-2
CASSSLGGEQYF,TGTGCCAGCAGCTCCCTGGGTGGGGAGCAGTACTTC,TRBV11-3,-,once,TRBJ2-7
CAWSPLGGGGYTF,TGTGCCTGGAGTCCCCTCGGCGGGGGCGGCTACACCTTC,TRBV30,-,few,TRBJ1-2
CAISTSGGFSYNEQFF,TGTGCCATCAGTACTAGCGGGGGGTTCTCCTACAATGAGCAGTTCTTC,TRBV10-3,TRBD2,-,TRBJ2-1
CASRLQSGPTDTQYF,TGTGCCAGCAGACTACAATCGGGGCCCACAGATACGCAGTATTTT,TRBV28,-,-,TRBJ2-3
CASSFRQNTGELFF,TGCGCCAGCAGCTTCCGACAGAACACCGGGGAGCTGTTTTTT,TRBV5-1,-,-,TRBJ2-2
CASSRDRESGYTF,TGTGCCAGCAGCCGGGACAGGGAGTCAGGCTACACCTTC,TRBV5-6,TRBD1,once,TRBJ1-2
CSVRNTGELFF,TGCAGCGTTCGGAACACCGGGGAGCTGTTTTTT,TRBV29-1,-,-,TRBJ2-2
CASRENSPLHF,TGCGCCAGCCGAGAAAATTCACCCCTCCACTTT,TRBV5-1,-,-,TRBJ1-6
CASSEAWGQDYEQYF,TGTGCCAGCAGTGAAGCCTGGGGACAGGACTACGAGCAGTACTTC,TRBV6-1,TRBD1,once,TRBJ2-7
CASGPDVGTSSEQFF,TGTGCTAGTGGACCCGACGTGGGGACATCAAGTGAGCAGTTCTTC,TRBV12-5,-,once,TRBJ2-1
CASSLGSPNYGYTF,TGTGCCAGCAGCTTGGGCAGCCCTAACTATGGCTACACCTTC,TRBV5-5,-,-,TRBJ1-2
CASSPPPSSYEQYF,TGTGCCAGCAGCCCGCCCCCCAGCTCCTACGAGCAGTACTTC,TRBV7-9,-,-,TRBJ2-7
CASSDRQAGANVLTF,TGTGCCAGCAGTGACCGGCAAGCTGGGGCCAACGTCCTGACTTTC,TRBV2,-,-,TRBJ2-6
CASSTTGGADYGYTF,TGTGCCAGCAGTACAACAGGGGGCGCTGACTATGGCTACACCTTC,TRBV6-6,TRBD1,-,TRBJ1-2
CASSLPKTLQETQYF,TGTGCCAGCAGCTTACCGAAGACACTTCAAGAGACCCAGTACTTC,TRBV7-9,-,many,TRBJ2-5
CSATDRVRGYTF,TGCAGCGCCACCGACAGGGTTCGAGGCTACACCTTC,TRBV29-1,TRBD1,-,TRBJ1-2
CASPFVGTSSTEQYF,TGTGCAAGTCCCTTTGTAGGGACTAGCTCTACCGAGCAGTACTTC,TRBV12-2,-,-,TRBJ2-7
CASSRRAGLETQYF,TGTGCCAGCAGCCGAAGGGCAGGGTTGGAGACCCAGTACTTC,TRBV11-2,-,-,TRBJ2-5
CAWSGVLSQPQHF,TGTGCCTGGAGTGGGGTCTTGAGTCAGCCCCAGCATTTT,TRBV30,-,-,TRBJ1-5
CASSLGEKGEQFF,TGCGCCAGCAGCTTGGGGGAAAAGGGGGAGCAGTTCTTC,TRBV5-1,-,-,TRBJ2-1
CAWSTQGTNVNTQYF,TGTGCCTGGAGTACACAGGGGACCAACGTAAATACGCAGTATTTT,TRBV30,TRBD1,-,TRBJ2-3
CASSLGSGRSNEQFF,TGTGCCAGCAGCTTGGGTAGCGGGAGGTCAAATGAGCAGTTCTTC,TRBV7-9,TRBD2,-,TRBJ2-1